This paragraph covers one TCR beta chain sequence. Both iRepertoire HTBI primers and Arm-PCR of CDR3 regions were used to build the TCR beta libraries. TCRdb ran MiXCR on the multiplex PCR reads and lists one entry per CDR3 protein. The table has about 460,000 distinct CDR3 sequences, around 13% seen once. After removal of 4 bases from V and 0 bases from J, the junction contained 4 bases not matched to a gene. Per the germline V gene, CDR1 is MDHEN and CDR2 is SYDVKM. The CDR3 spans 16 residues. The time point is: newly diagnosed GD, antithyroid drugs for less than 3 months. Extracted RNA from PBMCs served as the source of the TCR library. This entry is derived from a study of regulatory T cells in long-lasting Graves disease. The same sample was also used in a study of T cells in Graves' hyperthyroidism and ophthalmopathy.

The chain combines TRBV28 with TRBJ2-1, with 9 bases fitting TRBD2. The TCR sequence derives from a woman in her 50s with Graves disease. This specimen was peripheral blood mononuclear cells (PBMCs), taken at new diagnosis, from a patient treated with antithyroid drugs. The CDR3 DNA sequence: TGTGCCAGCAGTTCGGGAGCGGGGGGCTCCTACAATGAGCAGTTCTTC. This codes for CASSSGAGGSYNEQFF.